Here is one T cell receptor beta chain with its context. This clonotype was observed at least ten times. No cognate antigen has been identified for it. No qualities accompany the bases; no much larger clone lies one base away. The TCR beta CDR3 regions were amplified from the RNA transcripts. A first-round RT-PCR of the TCR CDR3 used the HTBI primer set with the Qiagen OneStep RT-PCR kit. A second multiplex PCR round built the libraries, followed by size selection and purification. The libraries were sequenced on an Illumina HiSeq2000 using paired-end 100 bp reads. From the authors' description of their analysis: SOAPnuke was used to process the raw data, with reads discarded if the reads contained adapters or uncalled bases, had a mean Phred below 15, or lacked an exact constant-primer or identifier match. COPE v1.2.5 was used to merge the high-quality paired reads, and each unique nucleotide sequence was defined as a clonotype. MiTCR v1.1 was used to align clonotypes to the IMGT TRBV, TRBD and TRBJ reference segments. Analysis was restricted to V-J combinations with a frequency above 0.0001, which covered 99.2% of repertoires. The TCS score was defined as F50 (clonal expansion) divided by E x V (chaos), with BLOSUM62-based TCRdist calculated between CDR3 peptides within each V-J. Welch's t-statistics and random forest reduced 450 to 600 V-J features to about 12, which were used in a naive Bayes classifier (R e1071). The similarity between thyroid and blood repertoires was quantified using the Morisita-Horn index. TCRdb cleaned the public reads at Q25 with fastp, built clones with MiXCR and kept in-frame beta chains. When rows share a CDR3 protein, they turn into one entry using the most common DNA and genes. TCRdb's processing, not the authors', yielded these V and J calls. Counted in this sample were 600,000 to 800,000 distinct CDR3 sequences; around 40% of them appeared once. Less than 35% of the sample is held by the ten biggest clonotypes.

Stable Graves' hyperthyroidism was defined as no progression to ophthalmopathy during 18 months of follow-up. Hyperthyroidism patients were newly diagnosed, had a disease duration of under 2 months, and were aged 18 to 65 years. Any patient with an uncontrolled infection, another autoimmune disease, pregnancy or lactation was excluded. Clinical symptoms, serum thyroxine and TRAb, thyroid ultrasound, and orbital computed tomography formed the basis for the diagnoses. PBMCs were separated from approximately 10 ml of fresh peripheral blood using Ficoll-Paque density gradient centrifugation. Trizol reagent was used to extract total RNA, and RNA quality was then checked on an Agilent 2100 Bioanalyzer. These data originate in a study of T cells in Graves' hyperthyroidism and ophthalmopathy (dated by TCRdb to about 2019). The study in broad terms: Peripheral blood was collected at initial diagnosis, before any treatment. After blood sampling, hyperthyroidism patients were treated with methimazole at a starting dose of 30 mg daily, and ophthalmopathy patients were treated with high-dose intravenous methylprednisolone. Whether ophthalmopathy could be predicted prospectively was tested in an independent validation cohort made up of 18 to 20 hyperthyroidism patients plus 17 patients who later progressed to ophthalmopathy. In addition, the study compared T-cell repertoires in thyroid tissue and in blood from several Graves' hyperthyroidism patients. TCR Vbeta CDR3 sequencing of some 140 peripheral blood samples (around 45 ophthalmopathy, 70 to 85 hyperthyroidism and roughly 17 progressor patients) is reported in the paper. TCR V-J signatures able to tell the groups apart were searched for in a discovery cohort of some 97 patients, of whom around 43 had Graves' ophthalmopathy and around 57 had stable Graves' hyperthyroidism. The roughly 99 discovery patients were divided at random into training and test sets in a 7:3 ratio. Results and caveats for the whole study, not just this receptor: Blood samples also contained most of the expanded thyroid clonotypes (frequency above 0.001), which suggests that blood repertoires may reflect thyroid immune responses. In validation, the model predicted progression to ophthalmopathy with about 71% sensitivity and roughly 75% specificity, a median of 6.5 months before onset. No statistical method was used to set the sample size in advance, and investigators knew the group allocation. A model built on a 13 V-J signature distinguished ophthalmopathy from stable hyperthyroidism, reaching about 88% sensitivity and around 82% specificity in cross-validation and 80%/75% in testing.

Its CDR3 holds 11 amino acids, cysteine through phenylalanine. The only DNA kept is the CDR3, 33 bases in frame from the first base. The CDR1 and CDR2 encoded by the germline V gene are SQVTM and ANQGSEA. V and J are truncated by 4 bases and 8 bases respectively, leaving an intervening sequence of 11 bases. The TCR originated in a woman between 40 and 50 years old with Graves' hyperthyroidism. Sequenced sample: blood. The chain couples TRBV29-1 to TRBJ1-2; the D segment could be TRBD1, given 5 matching bases. CDR3 loop: CSVGDSMGYTF. Here is the DNA: TGCAGCGTTGGGGACTCTATGGGCTACACCTTC.